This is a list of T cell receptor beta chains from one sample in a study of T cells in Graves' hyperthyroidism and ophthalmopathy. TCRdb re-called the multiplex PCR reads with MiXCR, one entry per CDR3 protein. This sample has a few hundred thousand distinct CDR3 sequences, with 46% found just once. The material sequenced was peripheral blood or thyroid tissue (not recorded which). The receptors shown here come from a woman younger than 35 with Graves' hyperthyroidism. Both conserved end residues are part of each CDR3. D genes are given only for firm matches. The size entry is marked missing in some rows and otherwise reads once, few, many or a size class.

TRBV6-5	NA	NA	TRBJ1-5	TGTGCCAGCAGCCTTGCGGGGGGTAATAGCAATCAGCCCCAGCATTTT	CASSLAGGNSNQPQHF
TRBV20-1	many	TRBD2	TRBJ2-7	TGCAGTGCTTCCGCTAGCGGTACTACCTACGAGCAGTACTTC	CSASASGTTYEQYF
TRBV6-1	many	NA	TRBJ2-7	TGTGCCAGCAGTGAACAGGTCGACGAGCAGTACTTC	CASSEQVDEQYF
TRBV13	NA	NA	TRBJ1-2	TGTGCCAGCAGCCCCCGTCTGAGGGGTCCCAACTATGGCTACACCTTC	CASSPRLRGPNYGYTF
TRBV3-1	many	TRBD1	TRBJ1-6	TGTGCCAGCAGCCAGGAAACAGGGGGTAATTCACCCCTCCACTTT	CASSQETGGNSPLHF
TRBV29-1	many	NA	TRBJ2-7	TGCAGCGTTGAACTTAGCCTCCTACCCTACGAGCAGTACTTC	CSVELSLLPYEQYF
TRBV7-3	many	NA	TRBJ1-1	TGTGCCAGCAGTCGTTTGATGAACACTGAAGCTTTCTTT	CASSRLMNTEAFF
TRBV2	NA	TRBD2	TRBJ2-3	TGTGCCAGCAGTCCGCGACTAGCGGCAGATACGCAGTATTTT	CASSPRLAADTQYF
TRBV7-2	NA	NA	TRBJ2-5	TGTGCCAGCAGCTTAGACCAAGATGGACATTCGTACCAAGAGACCCAGTACTTC	CASSLDQDGHSYQETQYF
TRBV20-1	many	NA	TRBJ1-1	TGCAGTGCTAGTGGGGGCGCTGAAGCTTTCTTT	CSASGGAEAFF
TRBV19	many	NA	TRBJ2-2	TGTGCCAGTAGTATCCAGGCTAGCGAGGGCACCGGGGAGCTGTTTTTT	CASSIQASEGTGELFF
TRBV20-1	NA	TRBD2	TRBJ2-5	TGCAGTACCAGGGTGGGAGGGCCAGGAGAGACCCAGTACTTC	CSTRVGGPGETQYF
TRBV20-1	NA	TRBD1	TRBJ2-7	TGCAGTGCTACAGGGGGCTACGAGCAGTACTTC	CSATGGYEQYF
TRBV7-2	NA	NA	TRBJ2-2	TGTGCCAGCAGCCCGTACCCTCGGGAGAGGGAGCTGTTTTTT	CASSPYPRERELFF
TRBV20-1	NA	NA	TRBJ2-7	TGCAGTGCTAGAGATGAGGGGCGGGGCCCTGTGTACGAGCAGTACTTC	CSARDEGRGPVYEQYF
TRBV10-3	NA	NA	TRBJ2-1	TGTGCCATCGGCCCCCGGGTCATGGTCTACAATGAGCAGTTCTTC	CAIGPRVMVYNEQFF
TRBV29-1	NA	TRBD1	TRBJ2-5	TGCAGCGTTGAATTCGACAGGGGGTGGCAAGAGACCCAGTACTTC	CSVEFDRGWQETQYF
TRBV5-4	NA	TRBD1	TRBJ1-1	TGTGCCAGCAGCACGGGGGGGACAGGGGTCACTGAAGCTTTCTTT	CASSTGGTGVTEAFF
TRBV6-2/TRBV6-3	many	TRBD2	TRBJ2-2	TGTGCCAGCAGTTACGCCGGGAGGACCGGGGAGCTGTTTTTT	CASSYAGRTGELFF
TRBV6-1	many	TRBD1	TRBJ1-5	TGTGCCAGCAGTGGACAGACAGGGCGCAATCAGCCCCAGCATTTT	CASSGQTGRNQPQHF
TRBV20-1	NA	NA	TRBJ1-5	TGCAGTGCCTCAAGGAACAATCAGCCCCAGCATTTT	CSASRNNQPQHF
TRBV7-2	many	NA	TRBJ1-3	TGTGCCAGCAGCTTAGGCGGGAAATCTGGAAACACCATATATTTT	CASSLGGKSGNTIYF
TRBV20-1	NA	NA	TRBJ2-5	TGCAGTGCTAGTCCCGGGAGTAGCCAGGAGACCCAGTACTTC	CSASPGSSQETQYF
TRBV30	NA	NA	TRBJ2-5	TGTGCCTGGAGGACCCTATTCGAAGAGACCCAGTACTTC	CAWRTLFEETQYF
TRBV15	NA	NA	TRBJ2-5	TGTGCCACCAGCAGCCTAGGAGAGACCCAGTACTTC	CATSSLGETQYF
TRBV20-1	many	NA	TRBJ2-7	TGCAGTGCTAGGCCGCCTATCCCGGGACGGGGCGAGCAGTACTTC	CSARPPIPGRGEQYF
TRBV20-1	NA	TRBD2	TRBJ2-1	TGCAGTGCTAGTGGGTCGGGAGGGAAGGGGAGCTCCTACAATGAGCAGTTCTTC	CSASGSGGKGSSYNEQFF
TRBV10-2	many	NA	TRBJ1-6	TGCGCCAGCAGTGAGTCAGGTGCTAATTCACCCCTCCACTTT	CASSESGANSPLHF
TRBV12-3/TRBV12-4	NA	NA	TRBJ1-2	TGTGCCAGCAGCAATGGACTAGCGGGTTACACCTTC	CASSNGLAGYTF
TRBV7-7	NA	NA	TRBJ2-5	NA	CDSSFYICSAPVWETQYF
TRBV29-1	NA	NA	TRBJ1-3	TGCAGCGTTGAAGGGACCGACTCTGGAAGCGCCATATATTTT	CSVEGTDSGSAIYF
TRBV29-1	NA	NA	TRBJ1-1	TGCAGCTCGGAGTGGAACACTGAAGCTTTCTTT	CSSEWNTEAFF